These 32 T cell receptor beta chains share one sample of origin, sequenced in a study of T cell responses to AZD1222 COVID-19 vaccine (dated by TCRdb to 2020 to 2023). Receptor amplification or capture employed the immunoSEQ multiplex PCR assay. In its TCRdb copy, this immuneACCESS table keeps in-frame sequences only and misses some clones. Where compared with another copy, unresolved V genes explain less than half of these, and the others have no known cause. The sample includes about 170,000 clones, with around nine tenths observed a single time. The ten largest clones take up less than 1.3% of the sample. The time point label of this sample denotes: about 28 days (+/-7) after the second vaccine dose. Sequenced here: peripheral blood, sampled 28 days after the second AZD1222 dose. These receptors were collected from an adult who received the AZD1222 COVID-19 vaccine.

The genes are TRBV5-4 and TRBJ2-2, with 15 bases lining up with TRBD2. CDR1 is SGHNT, CDR2 YYREEE, per germline (reference sequence). The V and J ends lost 4 bases and 1 base, in that order; junction bases with no gene match: 5. This CDR3 comprises 18 residues. CDR3 sequence reads: CASSPGTSGGQNTGELFF. The CDR3 region has the DNA TGTGCCAGCAGCCCCGGGACTAGCGGGGGGCAGAACACCGGGGAGCTGTTTTTT.

The table lists this clone with a few counts. The chain is built from TRBV2 and TRBJ1-2; tentatively, D is TRBD1 (6 bases). Looked up from germline, CDR1 is SNHLY and CDR2 is FYNNEI. There are 12 residues in the CDR3. V was cut by 7 bases and J by 4 bases, with 10 bases left in between. CDR3 bases: TGTGCCAGCATGGGACAAATCTATGGCTACACCTTC. Translation: CASMGQIYGYTF.

This chain uses TRBV5-5 with TRBJ1-1, with D hard to call. CDR3 length: 13 amino acids. CDR1 SGHKS and CDR2 YYEKEE come from the germline V gene (reference sequence). Trimming stripped 5 bases from V and 8 bases from J, with 16 bases between. In DNA, the CDR3 is TGTGCCAGCAGTTCGCTAGCAGCCACCGAAGCTTTCTTT. Translated, it gives CASSSLAATEAFF.

The chain carries TRBV18 and TRBJ2-1; D might be TRBD1 (5 bases). The CDR3 sequence is 15 residues long. Trimming cost V 2 bases and J 6 bases, with 14 bases left between them. Germline V lookup: CDR1 KGHSH, CDR2 LQKENI. The CDR3 DNA is TGTGCCAGCTCACCAACGCAGGGCCCCTTCAATGAGCAGTTCTTC. It specifies CASSPTQGPFNEQFF. The variable domain in full, with the rest retrieved from reference TRBV18 and TRBJ2-1, is NAGVMQNPRHLVRRRGQEARLRCSPMKGHSHVYWYRQLPEEGLKFMVYLQKENIIDESGMPKERFSAEFPKEGPSILRIQQVVRGDSAAYFCASSPTQGPFNEQFFGPGTRLTVL.

V gene TRBV19 combines with J gene TRBJ1-5, with D unclear. The CDR3 sequence is 12 residues long. Germline V gives CDR1 LNHDA, CDR2 SQIVND (reference sequence). The V and J ends lost 6 bases and 6 bases respectively, with 9 bases between them. The CDR3 loop is CASRLGSQPQHF. CDR3 nucleotides: TGTGCCAGTAGGCTAGGGAGTCAGCCCCAGCATTTT.

CDR3 in DNA: TGTGCCAGCAGCGACAGCGTCTTTGGGGACACCTTC. Protein product: CASSDSVFGDTF. The chain uses TRBV6-2 or TRBV6-3 and TRBJ1-2, with D possibly being TRBD1 (5 bases). Trimming took off 6 bases at V and 12 bases at J, with 17 bases between the two ends. CDR1 and CDR2 (germline): MNHEY, SVGEGT. There are 12 residues in the CDR3.

This clone was found a few times. The rearrangement joins TRBV5-1 to TRBJ2-2; D is uncertain. The ends were cut back, 4 bases at V and 6 bases at J, with 13 bases in the middle. CDR1 is SGHRS and CDR2 is YFSETQ in the germline V gene. CDR3 length: 14 amino acids. The CDR3 region has the DNA TGCGCCAGCAGCCCCGGACCCTTCCCCGGGGAGCTGTTTTTT. It yields the protein CASSPGPFPGELFF.

V and J are TRBV19 and TRBJ1-1; TRBD1 matches 8 bases. This CDR3 is built from 13 residues. V dropped 10 bases and J dropped 1; count of bases not matched to a gene: 5. Looked up from germline, CDR1 is LNHDA and CDR2 is SQIVND (reference sequence). CDR3 in DNA: TGTGCCACCCCCGGGACAGGGAACACTGAAGCTTTCTTT. Protein sequence: CATPGTGNTEAFF.

This clone has only a few counts. This chain connects TRBV5-5 to TRBJ1-4; possibly TRBD1 for D (5 bases). From germline, CDR1 is SGHKS and CDR2 YYEKEE (reference sequence). The V end lost 4 bases, the J end lost 5 bases, and 15 bases lay between the germline ends. There are 15 residues in the CDR3. CDR3 region: CASSNRDGSNEKLFF. DNA for the CDR3: TGTGCCAGCAGCAATCGGGACGGCTCCAATGAAAAACTGTTTTTT. Filled out from reference TRBV5-5 and TRBJ1-4, the complete variable domain reads DAGVTQSPTHLIKTRGQQVTLRCSPISGHKSVSWYQQVLGQGPQFIFQYYEKEERGRGNFPDRFSARQFPNYSSELNVNALLLGDSALYLCASSNRDGSNEKLFFGSGTQLSVL.

The chain couples TRBV28 to TRBJ1-2; a weak D match, TRBD1 (5 bases). The CDR3 is made up of 18 amino acids. Per the germline V gene, CDR1 is MDHEN and CDR2 is SYDVKM. Trimming took 2 bases from V and 0 from J, leaving 19 bases between them. CDR3 in amino acids: CASSLLLPTGTTNYGYTF. CDR3 coding DNA: TGTGCCAGCAGTTTACTCCTCCCCACCGGGACCACTAACTATGGCTACACCTTC.

In the case of this clone: The identical CDR3 is also encoded by other nucleotide sequences in the sample. The chain recombines TRBV5-1 with TRBJ1-2; D not resolved. The CDR3 has 13 amino acids. Germline V lookup: CDR1 SGHRS, CDR2 YFSETQ. V gave up 0 bases and J gave up 4 bases, with 7 bases separating them. The CDR3 DNA follows: TGCGCCAGCAGCTTGGGAGGGTCCTATGGCTACACCTTC. As protein: CASSLGGSYGYTF.

This clone has only one observation. This sequence joins TRBV6-2 or TRBV6-3 and TRBJ2-1, with 8 positions matching TRBD1. The CDR3 is 12 amino acids. The V and J ends lost 3 bases and 14 bases, in that order; junction bases with no gene match: 6. Germline V gene lookup returns CDR1 MNHEY and CDR2 SVGEGT. CDR3 region: CASSYPDRGEFF. CDR3 bases: TGTGCCAGCAGTTATCCCGACAGGGGAGAGTTCTTC.

The gene calls are TRBV6-1 and TRBJ1-4; 8 bases align to TRBD1. V gave up 1 base and J gave up 5 bases; unmatched junction bases: 15. This CDR3 contains 19 residues. The germline V gene encodes CDR1 MNHNS and CDR2 SASEGT. For the CDR3, the DNA is TGTGCCAGCAGTGAAGGGGACAGGCGGTATACTCGGTCGAATGAAAAACTGTTTTTT. Its protein is CASSEGDRRYTRSNEKLFF.

The genes are TRBV12-5 and TRBJ2-7; D tentatively fits TRBD1 or TRBD2 (6 bases each). The CDR3 totals 14 residues. V lost 5 bases, J lost 3 bases, and 14 bases lay in between. Per germline, CDR1 LGHNT and CDR2 FRNRAP. The CDR3 DNA follows: TGTGCTAGTGGTCCGGGGGCATTCAGCTACGAGCAGTACTTC. Residues: CASGPGAFSYEQYF.

This chain connects TRBV4-1 to TRBJ2-7, with D tentatively TRBD2 (5 bases). The CDR3 runs 16 residues. CDR1 is MGHRA, CDR2 YSYEKL, per germline. The V end was cut by 4 bases, the J end by 0 bases, with 16 bases between. CDR3 protein: CASSLLSGRSSYEQYF. DNA of the CDR3: TGCGCCAGCAGCCTTCTCAGCGGACGCAGCTCCTACGAGCAGTACTTC.

V is TRBV7-8 and J is TRBJ2-5; TRBD2 agrees at 9 bases. Trimming cost V 4 bases and J 5 bases; bases outside gene matches: 14. Germline V gene sequence: CDR1 SGHVS, CDR2 FQNEAQ. The CDR3 has 17 residues. CDR3 in DNA: TGTGCCAGCAGCTCGAAGCCGGGACTAGCCCGATTGGAGACCCAGTACTTC. Translated, it gives CASSSKPGLARLETQYF.

The chain combines TRBV29-1 with TRBJ1-1, with D perhaps matching TRBD1 (6 bases). The CDR3 runs 14 residues. The germline gives CDR1 SQVTM, CDR2 ANQGSEA. The germline V and J ends were trimmed by 7 bases and 4 bases, with 19 bases remaining between them. The CDR3 DNA reads TGCAGCGGGGGGGGCGCCGGACATGGCACTGAAGCTTTCTTT. Protein sequence: CSGGGAGHGTEAFF.

This clone was found a few times. This chain joins TRBV30 and TRBJ1-2; D call uncertain. Trimming shortened V by 5 bases and J by 2 bases, and 9 bases separated the two germline ends. In germline, CDR1 is GTSNPN, CDR2 SVGIG (reference sequence). The CDR3 has 12 residues. CDR3 amino acids: CAWGPQNYGYTF. CDR3 sequence (DNA): TGTGCCTGGGGGCCACAAAACTATGGCTACACCTTC. Full variable domain (rest looked up from reference TRBV30 and TRBJ1-2): SQTIHQWPATLVQPVGSPLSLECTVEGTSNPNLYWYRQAAGRGLQLLFYSVGIGQISSEVPQNLSASRPQDRQFILSSKKLLLSDSGFYLCAWGPQNYGYTFGSGTRLTVV.

The rearrangement uses TRBV7-6 and TRBJ2-7, with D possibly being TRBD1 (5 bases). Between the trimmed V and J ends, which lost 0 bases and 3 bases, there was a span of 9 bases. The length of the CDR3 is 14 residues. Per germline, CDR1 SGHVS and CDR2 FNYEAQ. CDR3 DNA sequence: TGTGCCAGCAGCTTAGCCGGACACCTCTACGAGCAGTACTTC. Amino acids: CASSLAGHLYEQYF. The full variable domain, with the rest looked up from reference TRBV7-6 and TRBJ2-7, is GAGVSQSPRYKVTKRGQDVALRCDPISGHVSLYWYRQALGQGPEFLTYFNYEAQQDKSGLPNDRFSAERPEGSISTLTIQRTEQRDSAMYRCASSLAGHLYEQYFGPGTRLTVT.

This sequence joins TRBV5-8 and TRBJ1-1; D is ambiguous. The V gene lost 8 bases and the J gene lost 3 bases, with 8 bases spanning the gap. The CDR3 has 11 residues. From germline, CDR1 is SGHTS and CDR2 YDEGEE. This CDR3 is CASLYYTEAFF. Here the CDR3 DNA reads TGTGCCAGTCTTTACTACACTGAAGCTTTCTTT.

This chain uses TRBV9 with TRBJ2-2; a weak D match, TRBD1 (6 bases). Germline CDR1 is SGDLS and CDR2 is YYNGEE. There are 15 residues in the CDR3. Trimming left V 4 bases short and J 4 bases short, with 14 bases between. The CDR3 DNA follows: TGTGCCAGCAGCTCCCCCGACAGGCCCACCGGGGAGCTGTTTTTT. This codes for CASSSPDRPTGELFF. Filled out from reference TRBV9 and TRBJ2-2, the complete variable domain reads DSGVTQTPKHLITATGQRVTLRCSPRSGDLSVYWYQQSLDQGLQFLIQYYNGEERAKGNILERFSAQQFPDLHSELNLSSLELGDSALYFCASSSPDRPTGELFFGEGSRLTVL.

This clone was seen only once. This CDR3 reads CASSRGHGTRGYTF. CDR3 nucleotides: TGTGCCAGCAGCCGTGGACACGGGACGCGGGGCTACACCTTC. The V gene is TRBV5-6, the J gene TRBJ1-2; D might be TRBD1 (5 bases). The CDR3 is 14 amino acids. Trimming left V 4 bases short and J 8 bases short, with 18 bases between. Germline CDR1 reads SGHDT; CDR2 reads YYEEEE.

The chain employs TRBV29-1 and TRBJ2-1; 8 bases fit TRBD2. V lost 4 bases to trimming and J lost 2 bases; unmatched junction nucleotides: 1. Germline-derived CDR1 and CDR2 are SQVTM and ANQGSEA. This CDR3 is built from 13 residues. CDR3 residues: CSVAGGPYNEQFF. In nucleotides, the CDR3 is TGCAGCGTTGCGGGGGGGCCCTACAATGAGCAGTTCTTC.

The rearrangement uses TRBV4-1 and TRBJ2-7; tentative D call: TRBD2 (6 bases). With 2 bases removed from V and 4 bases from J, the gap between germline ends came to 12 bases. Germline loops: CDR1 MGHRA, CDR2 YSYEKL. CDR3 size: 14 residues. The CDR3 DNA reads as TGCGCCAGCAGCCAATCGGGACTTCTGTACGAGCAGTACTTC. It translates to CASSQSGLLYEQYF.

This clone has more than one count but fewer than ten. This sequence joins TRBV3-1 (or the pseudogene TRBV3-2) and TRBJ2-7; 10 bases match TRBD2. Germline-derived CDR1 and CDR2 are LGHDT and YNNKEL (reference sequence). V shed 3 bases and J 2 bases; nucleotides not matched to a gene: 10. This CDR3 is 17 amino acids long. The CDR3 DNA sequence: TGTGCCAGCAGCCAGATGGCCGGACTAGCGGCCACCTACGAGCAGTACTTC. It encodes CASSQMAGLAATYEQYF.

V usage is TRBV27 and J usage is TRBJ2-7; either TRBD1 or TRBD2 may supply D (5 bases each). CDR3 length equals 16 residues. The germline V gene encodes CDR1 MNHEY and CDR2 SMNVEV (reference sequence). V was pared by 5 bases and J by 1 base, with 18 bases between. CDR3 in DNA: TGTGCCAGCAGTCTTTTAAGCAGTGGGGGATCCTACGAGCAGTACTTC. Protein sequence: CASSLLSSGGSYEQYF.

Written as DNA, the CDR3 is TGTGCCAGCAGTACAGGGATTCGGGCTGAAGCTTTCTTT. Translating it yields CASSTGIRAEAFF. This chain joins TRBV6-5 and TRBJ1-1; D might be TRBD1 (6 bases). The CDR3 is 13 residues long. The V gene lost 5 bases and the J gene lost 6 bases, with 13 bases spanning the gap. Germline CDR1 MNHEY, CDR2 SVGAGI.

The genes are TRBV6-5 and TRBJ1-5; 7 positions match TRBD1. Germline CDR1 is MNHEY and CDR2 is SVGAGI. The CDR3 is 15 residues long. V dropped 5 bases and J dropped 1; count of bases not matched to a gene: 5. CDR3 sequence: CASSPLTGSNQPQHF. Here the CDR3 DNA reads TGTGCCAGCAGTCCTTTGACAGGGAGCAATCAGCCCCAGCATTTT.

This chain joins TRBV10-2 and TRBJ2-7; D might be TRBD1 (5 bases). There are 14 residues in the CDR3. Germline-derived CDR1 and CDR2 are WSHSY and SAAADI. V shed 2 bases and J shed 3 bases, with 11 bases lying between them. The CDR3 bases are TGCGCCAGCAGTGAGAGGACAAACTACTACGAGCAGTACTTC. This codes for CASSERTNYYEQYF.

The rearrangement joins TRBV5-4 to TRBJ2-7; D is ambiguous. V was pared by 5 bases and J by 7 bases, with 13 bases between. The germline gives CDR1 SGHNT, CDR2 YYREEE (reference sequence). This CDR3 comprises 12 residues. CDR3 coding DNA: TGTGCCAGCAGTTTCATCACCCAGGAGCAGTACTTC. Translated, it gives CASSFITQEQYF. Full variable domain (rest looked up from reference TRBV5-4 and TRBJ2-7): ETGVTQSPTHLIKTRGQQVTLRCSSQSGHNTVSWYQQALGQGPQFIFQYYREEENGRGNFPPRFSGLQFPNYSSELNVNALELDDSALYLCASSFITQEQYFGPGTRLTVT.

The chain employs TRBV18 and TRBJ1-4; TRBD1 agrees at 8 bases. Germline V lookup: CDR1 KGHSH, CDR2 LQKENI. V was pared by 3 bases and J by 12 bases, with 9 bases of the junction left unmatched. The CDR3 is 14 residues long. CDR3 bases: TGTGCCAGCTCACCCGGACAGGGCCCCGCGGAACTGTTTTTT. Its translation is CASSPGQGPAELFF. The variable domain in full, with the rest retrieved from reference TRBV18 and TRBJ1-4, is NAGVMQNPRHLVRRRGQEARLRCSPMKGHSHVYWYRQLPEEGLKFMVYLQKENIIDESGMPKERFSAEFPKEGPSILRIQQVVRGDSAAYFCASSPGQGPAELFFGSGTQLSVL.

This rearrangement joins TRBV18 to TRBJ2-7, with a possible D match to TRBD2 (6 bases). Germline V lookup: CDR1 KGHSH, CDR2 LQKENI. V lost 2 bases to trimming and J lost 7 bases, with 15 bases between them. The CDR3 totals 14 residues. The CDR3 region is CASSPAGLLKEQYF. In DNA form, the CDR3 reads TGTGCCAGCTCACCAGCGGGGCTGCTAAAGGAGCAGTACTTC. Combining the CDR3 with reference TRBV18 and TRBJ2-7 gives the whole variable domain NAGVMQNPRHLVRRRGQEARLRCSPMKGHSHVYWYRQLPEEGLKFMVYLQKENIIDESGMPKERFSAEFPKEGPSILRIQQVVRGDSAAYFCASSPAGLLKEQYFGPGTRLTVT.